The 28 T cell receptor beta chains below come from one sample, sequenced in a study of kidney transplant recipient with SARS-CoV-2 infection. TCRdb re-called the reads with MiXCR, one entry per CDR3 protein. The data hold roughly 250,000 distinct CDR3 sequences, with 29% observed a single time. The sequencing used a blood sample, collected at baseline and on roughly day 120 from a kidney transplant recipient. Receptors originate from a male patient between 25 and 40 years old who had COVID-19 and was a kidney transplant recipient. Some T cells may be transferred from the graft donor.

In its sample, this clonotype was seen many times. The chain recombines TRBV21-1 with TRBJ1-5. TRBV21-1 is described as a pseudogene. The CDR3 has 14 amino acids. The CDR3 loop is CASSKTYSNQPQHF. The DNA for the CDR3 is TGTGCCAGCAGCAAAACATATAGCAATCAGCCCCAGCATTTT.

The rearrangement joins TRBV20-1 to TRBJ2-1; 8 bases are shared with TRBD1. CDR1 is DFQATT, CDR2 SNEGSKA, per germline (reference sequence). The CDR3 totals 14 residues. J was trimmed by 7 bases and V by 7 bases; bases with no gene match: 12. The CDR3 loop reads CSVLRDRNRNEQFF. The CDR3 DNA is TGCAGTGTTCTCCGGGACAGGAATCGGAATGAGCAGTTCTTC.

V is TRBV19 and J is TRBJ2-1, with 10 bases that match TRBD2. Germline values: CDR1 LNHDA, CDR2 SQIVND (reference sequence). Unmatched junction bases numbered 12, after V lost 7 bases and J lost 6 bases. This CDR3 region has 16 residues. The CDR3 DNA reads as TGTGCCAGTACCCCGCCGCTAGCGGGAGCCCGCAATGAGCAGTTCTTC. It specifies CASTPPLAGARNEQFF.

This clonotype was counted at least ten times. The V and J genes are TRBV12-2 and TRBJ1-2; the table assigns TRBD1, which was not confirmed against the DNA. TRBV12-2 corresponds to a pseudogene. This CDR3 is built from 15 residues. CDR3 sequence: CASRTRTRPNYGYTF. The DNA of the CDR3 is TGTGCAAGTCGCACCCGGACACGCCCTAACTATGGCTACACCTTC.

This clonotype was observed many times. CDR3 region: CASSPLDRRGYEQYF. DNA for the CDR3: TGTGCCAGCAGCCCCCTAGACCGGAGGGGCTACGAGCAGTACTTC. This chain links TRBV11-3 with TRBJ2-7; TRBD2 might be the D (6 bases). Germline V CDR1 and CDR2: SGHNT, YENEEA. Trimming shortened V by 5 bases and J by 3 bases, and 17 bases separated the two germline ends. CDR3 length equals 15 residues.

This clonotype was recorded many times. The V call is TRBV10-1, the J call TRBJ2-7; 7 bases agree with TRBD1. V trimming: 5 bases; J trimming: 3 bases; junction bases outside the gene matches: 7. The CDR3 is 14 amino acids. CDR1 and CDR2 from the germline V gene are WNHNN and SYGVQD (reference sequence). The CDR3: CASSRTGESYEQYF. The CDR3 DNA is TGCGCCAGCAGTCGGACAGGAGAAAGCTACGAGCAGTACTTC.

The table lists this clonotype with a few counts. The rearrangement joins TRBV7-9 to TRBJ2-3, with no clear D. The CDR3 is 14 residues long. Germline values: CDR1 SEHNR, CDR2 FQNEAQ (reference sequence). Trimming took off 1 base at V and 3 bases at J, with 8 bases between the two ends. CDR3 loop: CASSLGGYTDTQYF. CDR3 sequence (DNA): TGTGCCAGCAGCTTAGGGGGTTATACAGATACGCAGTATTTT.

This clonotype was recorded at least ten times. The V call is TRBV28, the J call TRBJ1-6; 7 nucleotides line up with TRBD1. V gave up 5 bases and J gave up 8 bases; unmatched junction bases: 6. Germline CDR1 and CDR2: MDHEN and SYDVKM. The CDR3 runs to 14 residues. The CDR3 sequence: CASSTTGTYSPLHF. CDR3 in DNA: TGTGCCAGCAGTACGACAGGGACATATTCACCCCTCCACTTT.

This clonotype came up many times. The V call is TRBV28, the J call TRBJ1-5; D gene uncertain. Germline values: CDR1 MDHEN, CDR2 SYDVKM. The CDR3 contains 10 residues. V lost 7 bases and J 12 bases, leaving 10 bases between the germline ends. This chain's CDR3 is CASNKGVQHF. CDR3 nucleotide sequence: TGTGCCAGCAACAAGGGTGTCCAGCATTTT.

This clonotype has at least ten counts. The V and J genes are TRBV19 and TRBJ1-5, with unresolved D. Germline V gives CDR1 LNHDA, CDR2 SQIVND (reference sequence). V was clipped by 7 bases and J by 0 bases, with 7 bases between them. The length of the CDR3 is 13 residues. The CDR3 is CASNEISNQPQHF. CDR3 in DNA: TGTGCCAGTAACGAGATTAGCAATCAGCCCCAGCATTTT. Full variable domain (rest looked up from reference TRBV19 and TRBJ1-5): DGGITQSPKYLFRKEGQNVTLSCEQNLNHDAMYWYRQDPGQGLRLIYYSQIVNDFQKGDIAEGYSVSREKKESFPLTVTSAQKNPTAFYLCASNEISNQPQHFGDGTRLSIL.

As for this clonotype: With a much larger clone just one base away, this may be a read error. The J gene is TRBJ2-2, the V gene TRBV7-9, with 8 bases aligning to TRBD2. The germline CDR1 and CDR2 sequences are SEHNR and FQNEAQ (reference sequence). The CDR3 length is 15 residues. The CDR3 nucleotides are TGTGTCAGCAGCTGGGGGAGCGGGAGTACCGGGGAGCTGTTTTTT. Translated: CVSSWGSGSTGELFF.

Of note for this clonotype: A much larger clone differs from this one at a single base, so this may be a read error. The chain carries TRBV11-2 and TRBJ2-7, with 7 bases that match TRBD1. The CDR3 length is 17 residues. CDR1 SGHAT and CDR2 FQNNGV come from the germline V gene. Trimming removed 0 bases from V and 6 bases from J; junction bases left unmatched: 14. Here the CDR3 reads CASSLDWVDRGPREQYF. CDR3 sequence (DNA): TGTGCCAGCAGCTTAGATTGGGTTGATAGGGGGCCTCGCGAGCAGTACTTC.

This clonotype has just one count. This may be a read error, as it is one base from a much larger clone. The chain recombines TRBV11-3 with TRBJ2-1, with a weak D call TRBD1 (6 bases). The germline V and J ends were trimmed by 2 bases and 8 bases, with 16 bases remaining between them. This CDR3 is built from 15 residues. The V gene's germline CDR1 is SGHNT and CDR2 YENEEA. CDR3 sequence: CASSLLSGVLDEQFF. The CDR3 nucleotides are TGTGCCAGCAGCTTATTGTCAGGGGTCCTTGATGAGCAGTTCTTC.

As concerns this clonotype: Given a much more abundant clone one base away, this may be a read error. CDR3 bases: TGTGACAGCAGACATATACTTCTTGGGTGGGCTTTCTTT. Its translation: CDSRHILLGWAFF. This rearrangement joins TRBV6-5 to TRBJ1-1; D is unresolved. CDR3 size: 13 residues. Per germline, CDR1 MNHEY and CDR2 SVGAGI.

This clonotype was seen ten or more times. This chain uses TRBV3-1 with TRBJ1-2; 7 bases fit TRBD1. CDR1 is LGHDT and CDR2 is YNNKEL in the germline V gene (reference sequence). V dropped 1 base and J dropped 6; count of bases not matched to a gene: 8. This CDR3 is built from 15 residues. CDR3 nucleotides: TGTGCCAGCAGCCAAGGAGCCGGGACAGAAAATGGCTACACCTTC. Its translation is CASSQGAGTENGYTF.

There are a few counts of this clonotype. This chain connects TRBV5-3 to TRBJ1-2; D not resolved. Being an ORF, TRBV5-3 has a function that is uncertain. The CDR3 runs 16 residues. Trimming shortened V by 7 bases and J by 4 bases, and 23 bases separated the two germline ends. The CDR3 here is CARVPIVVRKTYGYTF. The CDR3, as DNA: TGTGCCAGAGTGCCTATAGTGGTGAGAAAGACCTATGGCTACACCTTC.

This clonotype occurred many times. V gene TRBV3-1 combines with J gene TRBJ1-1; the D is unclear. Germline V lookup: CDR1 LGHDT, CDR2 YNNKEL (reference sequence). Between the trimmed V and J ends, which lost 5 bases and 4 bases, there was a span of 23 bases. The CDR3 runs to 17 residues. Here the CDR3 reads CASSLHVPISIRTEAFF. DNA for the CDR3: TGTGCCAGCAGCTTGCACGTTCCCATTTCAATTCGCACTGAAGCTTTCTTT.

A word on this clonotype: This clone may be a read error of a much larger clone one base away. The chain recombines TRBV5-1 with TRBJ1-1, with 7 positions matching TRBD1. V gave up 1 base and J gave up 4 bases; unmatched junction bases: 7. There are 15 residues in the CDR3. Germline CDR1 SGHRS, CDR2 YFSETQ. In DNA form, the CDR3 reads TGCGCCAGCAGCTTGACAGGGGAGGTCCTCACTGAAGCTTTCTTT. Protein product: CASSLTGEVLTEAFF.

This clonotype was recorded many times. The genes are TRBV12-5 and TRBJ1-2, with 7 positions matching TRBD1. The CDR3 consists of 14 residues. Germline CDR1 reads LGHNT; CDR2 reads FRNRAP. Trimming took 4 bases from V and 4 from J; bases not matched to a gene: 6. The CDR3 coding sequence is TGTGCTAGTGGTTGGGGGGACAGCCTCTATGGCTACACCTTC. Its protein is CASGWGDSLYGYTF.

The genes are TRBV21-1 and TRBJ2-3; the table calls TRBD2, which could not be checked here. TRBV21-1 is labeled a pseudogene. This CDR3 is 17 amino acids long. CDR3 in amino acids: CAGSKSLATVMQDTQYF. CDR3 DNA: TGTGCCGGCAGTAAGAGTCTAGCTACAGTCATGCAAGATACACAGTATTTT.

As to this clonotype: Just one base apart from a much larger clone, this may be a read error. The chain has TRBV7-9 and TRBJ2-5, with D tentatively TRBD1 or TRBD2 (5 bases each). The CDR3 is 13 residues long. Trimming removed 5 bases at V and 7 bases at J, with 14 bases between. Germline CDR1 is SEHNR and CDR2 is FQNEAQ (reference sequence). The chain's CDR3 is CASSRGPLGTQYF. CDR3 nucleotides: TGTGCCAGCAGCCGGGGACCGTTAGGGACCCAGTACTTC.

This clonotype has ten or more counts. The V call is TRBV11-2, the J call TRBJ2-7; TRBD2 aligns across 10 bases. V lost 5 bases, J lost 6 bases, and 4 bases stayed unmatched. CDR3 length: 13 residues. The germline gives CDR1 SGHAT, CDR2 FQNNGV. The CDR3 region is CASSRTSGREQYF. The CDR3 DNA is TGTGCCAGCAGCCGGACTAGCGGCCGCGAGCAGTACTTC.

Comment on this clonotype: Germline is not matched at one junction end, which may reflect a read error. V and J are TRBV15 and TRBJ2-7; possibly TRBD2 for D (5 bases). The CDR3 runs to 15 residues. The germline CDR1 and CDR2 sequences are LNHNV and YYDKDF (reference sequence). CDR3 nucleotides: TGTGCCACCAGCCCCAGCGGAGACTCCTCCTACGAGCAGCACTTC. This gives the protein CATSPSGDSSYEQHF.

The chain couples TRBV27 to TRBJ1-6, with D possibly TRBD1 on 5 matching bases. Trimming stripped 2 bases from V and 4 bases from J, with 9 bases between. CDR3 length: 15 residues. Germline V CDR1 and CDR2: MNHEY, SMNVEV (reference sequence). Written as DNA, the CDR3 is TGTGCCAGCAGTTTACAGGGTGTTTATAATTCACCCCTCCACTTT. It yields the protein CASSLQGVYNSPLHF.

On this clonotype itself: A much more abundant neighbour one base away suggests this may be a read error. V usage is TRBV3-2 and J usage is TRBJ2-7; TRBD1 is taken as the D call from the table, unchecked against the DNA. TRBV3-2 is classified as a pseudogene. CDR3 length: 13 residues. The chain's CDR3 is CGSSRDRVGWQYF. CDR3 sequence (DNA): TGTGGCAGCAGCCGGGACCGCGTAGGGTGGCAGTACTTC.

In its sample, this clonotype was seen many times. This chain joins TRBV9 and TRBJ1-6; D gene unclear. This CDR3 contains 16 residues. V lost 0 bases, J lost 5 bases, and 12 bases lay in between. Germline V CDR1 and CDR2: SGDLS, YYNGEE. The CDR3 protein is CASSVAGSLDNSPLHF. CDR3 bases: TGTGCCAGCAGCGTAGCGGGGAGCCTGGATAATTCACCCCTCCACTTT.

In its sample, this clonotype was seen many times. The chain uses TRBV23-1 and TRBJ1-2; the D gene is possibly TRBD1 (5 bases). TRBV23-1 is placed among ORFs of uncertain function. V lost 5 bases to trimming and J lost 4 bases, with 23 bases between them. The CDR3 runs to 17 residues. The CDR3 DNA follows: TGCGCCAGCAGTGCCCTGGGGCTACGCAGAAAGACCTATGGCTACACCTTC. Translated, it gives CASSALGLRRKTYGYTF.

Details on this clonotype: With a much larger clone just one base away, this may be a read error. The gene calls are TRBV9 and TRBJ2-3, with 10 bases matching TRBD2. This CDR3 comprises 18 residues. Germline V gives CDR1 SGDLS, CDR2 YYNGEE. The ends lost 0 bases at V and 4 bases at J; junction bases unmatched: 11. The CDR3 is CASSVAAWTSGSADTQYF. For the CDR3, the DNA is TGTGCCAGCAGCGTAGCTGCGTGGACTAGCGGAAGCGCAGATACGCAGTATTTT.